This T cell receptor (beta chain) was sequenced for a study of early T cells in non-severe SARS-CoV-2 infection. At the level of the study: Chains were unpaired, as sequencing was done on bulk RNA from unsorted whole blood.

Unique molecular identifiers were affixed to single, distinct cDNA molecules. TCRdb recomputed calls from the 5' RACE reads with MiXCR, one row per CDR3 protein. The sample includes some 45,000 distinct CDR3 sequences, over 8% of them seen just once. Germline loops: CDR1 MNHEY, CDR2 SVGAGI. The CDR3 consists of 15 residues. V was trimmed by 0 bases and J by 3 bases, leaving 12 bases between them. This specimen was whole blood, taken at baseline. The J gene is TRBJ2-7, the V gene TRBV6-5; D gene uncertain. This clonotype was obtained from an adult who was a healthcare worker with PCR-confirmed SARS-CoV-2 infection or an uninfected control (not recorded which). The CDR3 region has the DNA TGTGCCAGCAGTTACTCGACGGCGAAAGGCTACGAGCAGTACTTC. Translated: CASSYSTAKGYEQYF.